This T cell receptor (beta chain) was documented in a study of control samples from healthy donors and cancer patients. The CDR3 has 19 residues. The assay was immunoSEQ multiplex PCR, and TCRdb's table has in-frame clones only and misses some. Of over 120,000 clones detected, around 94% appear once; the ten largest clones hold 13% to 15%. The chain carries TRBV1 and TRBJ2-6; the table's TRBD1 call for D was not verified on the DNA. TRBV1 represents a pseudogene. Sequenced input: PBMCs. The origin of this receptor is a man between 60 and 75 years old with colorectal cancer. The CDR3 here is CTSSQDNRQVHSGANVLTF. In DNA form, the CDR3 reads TGCACCAGCAGCCAAGATAATAGGCAGGTTCACTCTGGGGCCAACGTCCTGACTTTC.